This T cell receptor (beta chain) was captured in a study of cytomegalovirus exposure and HLA in healthy donors. The assay was immunoSEQ multiplex PCR, and TCRdb's table has in-frame clones only and misses some. The data hold about 43,000 clones, with approximately 90% observed a single time. The sequenced material came from PBMCs. The source is a man aged 18-30 years in good health and CMV-seronegative.

The CDR3 nucleotides are TGTGCCACCACGAAATTAGGCGGGAGGACCTCGGGGGAGCAGTACTTC. Translating it yields CATTKLGGRTSGEQYF. The rearrangement links TRBV2 to TRBJ2-7; TRBD2 matches 8 bases. Germline CDR1 is SNHLY and CDR2 is FYNNEI. The CDR3 consists of 16 residues. The trim removed 10 bases at V and 7 bases at J, leaving 21 bases unmatched.